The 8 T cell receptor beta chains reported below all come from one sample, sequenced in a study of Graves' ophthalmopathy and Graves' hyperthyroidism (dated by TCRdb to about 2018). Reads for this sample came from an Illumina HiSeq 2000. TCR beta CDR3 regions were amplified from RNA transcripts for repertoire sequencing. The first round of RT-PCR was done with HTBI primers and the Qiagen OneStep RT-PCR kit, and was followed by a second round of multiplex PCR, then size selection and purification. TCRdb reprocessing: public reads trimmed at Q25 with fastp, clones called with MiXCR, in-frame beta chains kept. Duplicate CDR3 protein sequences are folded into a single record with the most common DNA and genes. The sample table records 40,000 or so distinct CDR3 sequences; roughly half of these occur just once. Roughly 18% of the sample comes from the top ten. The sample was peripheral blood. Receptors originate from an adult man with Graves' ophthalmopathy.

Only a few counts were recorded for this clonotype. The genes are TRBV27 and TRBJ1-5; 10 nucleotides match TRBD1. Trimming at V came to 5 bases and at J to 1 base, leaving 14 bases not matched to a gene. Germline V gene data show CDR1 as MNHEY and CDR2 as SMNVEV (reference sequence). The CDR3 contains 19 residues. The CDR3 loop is CASSPAPDRGRTSNQPQHF. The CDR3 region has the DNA TGTGCCAGCAGTCCAGCCCCCGACAGGGGGCGCACGAGCAATCAGCCCCAGCATTTT.

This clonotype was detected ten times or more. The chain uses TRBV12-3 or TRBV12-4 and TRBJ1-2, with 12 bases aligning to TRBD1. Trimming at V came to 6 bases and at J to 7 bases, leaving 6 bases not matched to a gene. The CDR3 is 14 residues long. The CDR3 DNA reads TGTGCCAGCAGCCCGGGACAGGGGGCTGGTGGCTACACCTTC. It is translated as CASSPGQGAGGYTF.

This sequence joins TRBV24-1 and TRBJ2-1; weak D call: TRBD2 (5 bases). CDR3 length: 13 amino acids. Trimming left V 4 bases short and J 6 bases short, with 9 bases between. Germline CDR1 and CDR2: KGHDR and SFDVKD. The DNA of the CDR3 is TGTGCCACCAGTGAGCCGGGGAGCAATGAGCAGTTCTTC. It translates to CATSEPGSNEQFF.

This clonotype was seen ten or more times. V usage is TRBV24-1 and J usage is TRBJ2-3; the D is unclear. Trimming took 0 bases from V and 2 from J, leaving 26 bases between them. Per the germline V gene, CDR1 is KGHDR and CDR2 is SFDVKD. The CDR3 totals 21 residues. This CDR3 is CATSDLSQPLQTTLYTDTQYF. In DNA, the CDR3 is TGTGCCACCAGTGATTTGTCCCAGCCCCTACAGACAACTCTTTACACAGATACGCAGTATTTT.

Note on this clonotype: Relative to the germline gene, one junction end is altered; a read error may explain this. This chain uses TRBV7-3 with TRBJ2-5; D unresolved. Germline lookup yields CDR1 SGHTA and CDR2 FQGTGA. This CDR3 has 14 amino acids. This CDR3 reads CDSSPSSSHETQYF. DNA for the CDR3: TGTGACAGCAGTCCCAGTAGTTCCCATGAGACCCAGTACTTC.

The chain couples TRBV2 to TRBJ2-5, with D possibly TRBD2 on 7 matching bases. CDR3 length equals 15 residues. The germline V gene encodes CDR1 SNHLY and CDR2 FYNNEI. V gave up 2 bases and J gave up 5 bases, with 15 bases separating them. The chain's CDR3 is CASSEWGGGGETQYF. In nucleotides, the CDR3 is TGTGCCAGCAGTGAATGGGGGGGCGGTGGTGAGACCCAGTACTTC.

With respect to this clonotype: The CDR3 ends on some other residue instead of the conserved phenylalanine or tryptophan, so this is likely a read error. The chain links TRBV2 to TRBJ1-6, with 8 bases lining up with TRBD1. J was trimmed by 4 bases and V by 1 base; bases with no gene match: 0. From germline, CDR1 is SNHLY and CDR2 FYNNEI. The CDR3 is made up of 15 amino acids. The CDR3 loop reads CASSEGTGYNSPLHL. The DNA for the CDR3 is TGTGCCAGCAGTGAAGGGACAGGGTATAATTCACCCCTCCACTTA.

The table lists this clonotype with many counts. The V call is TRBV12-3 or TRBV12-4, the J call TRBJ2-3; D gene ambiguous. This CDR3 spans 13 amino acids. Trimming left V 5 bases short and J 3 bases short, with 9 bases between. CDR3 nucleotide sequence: TGTGCCAGCAGTCCTCCCCTGACAGATACGCAGTATTTT. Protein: CASSPPLTDTQYF.